This TCR beta chain was sequenced for a study of shared clonotypes between healthy human individuals. At the level of the study: Researchers drew samples from a couple of women and a few men aged 18 to 49. General observations from the study: A reduction in generation probabilities was seen for non-shared clonotypes relative to those shared by all four donors.

The assay was run at deep level. The data were produced by immunoSEQ multiplex PCR, yet TCRdb's version contains in-frame clones alone and is incomplete. The table has 2 million to 2.5 million clones, roughly 90% seen once; the top ten hold 0.3% to 0.45%. For this clone: The antigen is not known.

The donors, all of them Caucasian adults, lived in Nashville, Tennessee. V dropped 8 bases and J dropped 9 bases, with 18 bases sitting between them. The CDR3 contains 13 residues. Germline V gene sequence: CDR1 SGHNT, CDR2 YENEEA. V is TRBV11-3 and J is TRBJ2-3; the D call may be TRBD1 or TRBD2 (5 bases each). This receptor was identified in a man aged 18 to 29 in good health. Some clones in this sample may be carry-over from other donors' samples. Sequenced sample: naive CD4+ T cells from PBMCs. The subset is: CD45RA+ positively selected. For the CDR3, the DNA is TGTGCCAGCGGGGGTTCACCCTGGGGAACGCAGTATTTT. Residues: CASGGSPWGTQYF.